The T cell receptor (beta chain) described here comes from a study of control samples from healthy donors and cancer patients. The CDR3 contains 15 residues. V gave up 6 bases and J gave up 4 bases, with 16 bases separating them. Germline lookup yields CDR1 LNHDA and CDR2 SQIVND (reference sequence). This table comes from immunoSEQ multiplex PCR, and its TCRdb copy is limited to in-frame clones, with some not included. The data hold about 28,000 clones, with 90% to 95% observed a single time. The rearrangement links TRBV19 to TRBJ1-5; D remains ambiguous. Material for sequencing was PBMCs. The sequence was obtained from a man aged 50-59 years with lung cancer. CDR3 bases: TGTGCCAGTAGAATTTGGACGGACGGGAATCAGCCCCAGCATTTT. Translating it yields CASRIWTDGNQPQHF.